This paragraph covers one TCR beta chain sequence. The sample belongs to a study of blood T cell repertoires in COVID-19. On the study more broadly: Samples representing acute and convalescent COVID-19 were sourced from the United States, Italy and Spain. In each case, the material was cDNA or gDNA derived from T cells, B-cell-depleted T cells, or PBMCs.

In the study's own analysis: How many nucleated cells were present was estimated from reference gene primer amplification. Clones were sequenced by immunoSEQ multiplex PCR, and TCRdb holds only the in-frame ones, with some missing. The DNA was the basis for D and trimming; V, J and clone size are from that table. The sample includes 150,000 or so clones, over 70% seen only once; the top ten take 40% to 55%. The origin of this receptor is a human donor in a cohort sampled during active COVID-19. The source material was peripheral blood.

The CDR3 loop reads CASGLGLAGGRQETQYF. In DNA form, the CDR3 reads TGTGCTAGTGGTTTGGGACTAGCGGGGGGTCGCCAAGAGACCCAGTACTTC. V is TRBV12-5 and J is TRBJ2-5; 13 bases agree with TRBD2. V shed 1 base and J 1 base; nucleotides not matched to a gene: 3. Germline lookup yields CDR1 LGHNT and CDR2 FRNRAP. CDR3 length: 17 residues. Complete variable domain (other parts from reference TRBV12-5 and TRBJ2-5): DARVTQTPRHKVTEMGQEVTMRCQPILGHNTVFWYRQTMMQGLELLAYFRNRAPLDDSGMPKDRFSAEMPDATLATLKIQPSEPRDSAVYFCASGLGLAGGRQETQYFGPGTRLLVL.